The present T cell receptor beta chain was sequenced within a study of T cells after yellow fever vaccination. In its sample, this clonotype was seen many times. Antigen unknown. Template switching by 5'RACE produced TCR cDNA, adding a universal primer site and UMIs. TCRdb itself ran the 5' RACE reads through MiXCR, one entry per CDR3 protein. Here the sample spans 250,000 to 350,000 distinct CDR3 sequences, 3.5% to 4.5% being singletons. The germline gives CDR1 LGHNA, CDR2 YSLEER. V shed 3 bases and J shed 4 bases, with 8 bases lying between them. The CDR3 runs 13 residues. The study, taken as a whole, reports: Sorted repertoires could include abundant contaminating clonotypes from bulk cells.

J is TRBJ2-3 and V is TRBV4-3; D possibly matches TRBD1 or TRBD2 (5 bases each). This clonotype was obtained from a man aged 18 to 30 who received the YFV17D yellow fever vaccine. Source: PBMCs, taken 15 days after the yellow fever booster vaccination. The CDR3 region has the DNA TGCGCCAGCAGCCAGATGGGGGCAGATACGCAGTATTTT. Amino acid sequence: CASSQMGADTQYF.